This T cell receptor beta chain was captured by sequencing in a study of beta chain features in type 1 diabetes. Expressed TCRB transcripts were sequenced, since all the RNA that had been isolated was reverse transcribed. Method: immunoSEQ multiplex PCR; TCRdb's copy keeps in-frame clones and lacks some. This table has under 400,000 clones, roughly 12% appearing once. The study, taken as a whole, reports: TCRB CDR3s were moderately but significantly shorter in Type 1 diabetes patients in all four CD4+ subsets.

The germline V gene encodes CDR1 LGHNA and CDR2 YNFKEQ. The germline V and J ends were trimmed by 0 bases and 4 bases, with 13 bases remaining between them. The CDR3 is 16 residues long. Sort purity for all populations was recorded as exceeding 98%. This clone was seen a handful of times. Its antigen is not known. V gene TRBV4-2 combines with J gene TRBJ2-4; D is unclear. This sequence was found in a woman aged 18-30 years with type 1 diabetes. What was sequenced was naive CD4+ T cells from blood. CDR3 protein: CASSQEFLVTKNIQYF. Written as DNA, the CDR3 is TGTGCCAGCAGCCAAGAGTTCTTGGTTACTAAAAACATTCAGTACTTC.